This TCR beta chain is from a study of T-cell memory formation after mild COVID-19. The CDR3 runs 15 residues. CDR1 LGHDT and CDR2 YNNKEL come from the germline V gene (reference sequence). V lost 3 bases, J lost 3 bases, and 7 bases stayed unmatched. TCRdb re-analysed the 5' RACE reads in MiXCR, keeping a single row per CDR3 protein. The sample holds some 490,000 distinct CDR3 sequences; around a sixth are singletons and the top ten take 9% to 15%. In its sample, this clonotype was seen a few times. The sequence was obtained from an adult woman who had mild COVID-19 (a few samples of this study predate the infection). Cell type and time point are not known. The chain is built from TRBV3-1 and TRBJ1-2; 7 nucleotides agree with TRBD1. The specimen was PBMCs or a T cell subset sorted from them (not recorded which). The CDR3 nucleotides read TGTGCCAGCAGCCACCCGGGACAGTCTGACTATGGCTACACCTTC. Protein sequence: CASSHPGQSDYGYTF. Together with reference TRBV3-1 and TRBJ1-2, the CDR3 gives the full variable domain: DTAVSQTPKYLVTQMGNDKSIKCEQNLGHDTMYWYKQDSKKFLKIMFSYNNKELIINETVPNRFSPKSPDKAHLNLHINSLELGDSAVYFCASSHPGQSDYGYTFGSGTRLTVV.